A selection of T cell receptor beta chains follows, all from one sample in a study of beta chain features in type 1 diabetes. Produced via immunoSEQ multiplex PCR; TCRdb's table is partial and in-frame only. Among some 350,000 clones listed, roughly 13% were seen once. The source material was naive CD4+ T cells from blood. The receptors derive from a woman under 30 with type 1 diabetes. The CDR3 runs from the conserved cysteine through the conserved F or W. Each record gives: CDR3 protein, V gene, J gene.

CDR3: CASSSGQIYGYTF; V: TRBV13; J: TRBJ1-2
CDR3: CASSFGSGARKNEQFF; V: TRBV5-1; J: TRBJ2-1
CDR3: CASSLESGNTEAFF; V: TRBV5-1; J: TRBJ1-1
CDR3: CASSLQTSGDQFF; V: TRBV7-9; J: TRBJ2-1
CDR3: CASSQLGASEQYF; V: TRBV18; J: TRBJ2-7
CDR3: CASSPGRDNEQFF; V: TRBV18; J: TRBJ2-1
CDR3: CASGLPPGYDPTTEQFF; V: TRBV12-5; J: TRBJ2-1
CDR3: CASSLASGTSGYNEQFF; V: TRBV4-1; J: TRBJ2-1
CDR3: CASSLAPYGYTF; V: TRBV7-9; J: TRBJ1-2
CDR3: CASSLVAGTDTQYF; V: TRBV7-9; J: TRBJ2-3